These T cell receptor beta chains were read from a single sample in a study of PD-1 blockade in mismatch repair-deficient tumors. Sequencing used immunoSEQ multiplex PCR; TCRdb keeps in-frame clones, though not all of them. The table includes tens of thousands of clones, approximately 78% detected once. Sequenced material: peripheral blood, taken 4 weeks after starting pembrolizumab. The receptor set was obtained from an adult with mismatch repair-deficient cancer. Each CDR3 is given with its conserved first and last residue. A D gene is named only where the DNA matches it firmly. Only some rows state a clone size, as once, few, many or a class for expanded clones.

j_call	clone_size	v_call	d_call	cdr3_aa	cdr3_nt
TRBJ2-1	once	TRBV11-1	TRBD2	CASSTYGLAGGEQFF	TGTGCCAGCAGCACTTACGGACTAGCGGGAGGTGAGCAGTTCTTC
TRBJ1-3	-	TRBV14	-	CASSADFGNTIYF	TGTGCCAGCAGCGCGGATTTCGGAAACACCATATATTTT
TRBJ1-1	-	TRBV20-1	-	CSAPGGGEAFF	TGCAGTGCTCCCGGGGGAGGGGAGGCTTTCTTT
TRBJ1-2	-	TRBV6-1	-	CASSEIADSSGYTF	TGTGCCAGCAGTGAAATAGCCGACTCGTCTGGCTACACCTTC
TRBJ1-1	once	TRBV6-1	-	CATRSTAGTEAFF	TGTGCCACCCGTTCGACGGCTGGCACTGAAGCTTTCTTT
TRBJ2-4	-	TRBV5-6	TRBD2	CASSPGVAGGNIQYF	TGTGCCAGCAGCCCCGGGGTAGCGGGAGGAAACATTCAGTACTTC
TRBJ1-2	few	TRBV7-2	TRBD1	CASSLGQGYGYTF	TGTGCCAGCAGCCTGGGACAGGGCTATGGCTACACCTTC
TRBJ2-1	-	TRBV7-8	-	CASSFIGDYNEQFF	TGTGCCAGCAGCTTCATTGGGGATTACAATGAGCAGTTCTTC
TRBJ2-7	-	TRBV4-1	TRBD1	CASSRGVGTGYYEQYF	TGCGCCAGCAGCAGGGGGGTGGGGACAGGGTATTACGAGCAGTACTTC
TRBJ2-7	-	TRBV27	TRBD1	CASRGTDRALYEQYF	TGTGCCAGCAGAGGGACGGACAGGGCCCTCTACGAGCAGTACTTC
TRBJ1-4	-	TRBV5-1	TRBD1	CASSPNRQGGNEKLFF	TGCGCCAGCAGCCCGAACAGACAGGGGGGGAATGAAAAACTGTTTTTT
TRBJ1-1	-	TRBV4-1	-	CASSQDDQGKAFF	TGCGCCAGCAGCCAAGATGACCAGGGGAAGGCTTTCTTT
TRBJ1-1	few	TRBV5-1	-	CASSLDITEAFF	TGCGCCAGCAGCCTCGATATAACTGAAGCTTTCTTT
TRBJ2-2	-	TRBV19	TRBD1	CASSQDRGTGELFF	TGTGCCAGTAGCCAGGACAGGGGCACCGGGGAGCTGTTTTTT
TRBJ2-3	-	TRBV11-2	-	CASSSRLDSSDTQYF	TGTGCCAGCAGCTCCCGACTAGATTCTTCGGATACGCAGTATTTT
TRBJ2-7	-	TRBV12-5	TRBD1	CASGGLDRAYEQYF	TGTGCTAGTGGTGGCCTGGACAGGGCCTACGAGCAGTACTTC
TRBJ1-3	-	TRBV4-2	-	CASSQEAISGNTIYF	TGTGCCAGCAGCCAAGAAGCGATATCTGGAAACACCATATATTTT
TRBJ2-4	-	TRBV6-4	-	CASSALAKNIQYF	TGTGCCAGCAGTGCTCTAGCCAAAAACATTCAGTACTTC
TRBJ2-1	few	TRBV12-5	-	CASGLAWKGDEQFF	TGTGCTAGTGGTTTGGCCTGGAAAGGTGATGAGCAGTTCTTC
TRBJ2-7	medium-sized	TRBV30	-	CAWSVLGRADEQYF	TGTGCCTGGAGTGTACTAGGTCGGGCCGACGAGCAGTACTTC
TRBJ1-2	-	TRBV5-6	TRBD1	CASSYTPRDRRQAGYTF	TGTGCCAGCAGCTACACACCCCGGGACAGGAGGCAGGCTGGCTACACCTTC
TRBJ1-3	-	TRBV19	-	CPPRQDGNTIYF	TGTCCGCCGAGACAAGATGGAAACACCATATATTTT
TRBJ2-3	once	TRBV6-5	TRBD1	CASSVTGFADTQYF	TGTGCCAGCAGCGTGACAGGGTTCGCAGATACGCAGTATTTT
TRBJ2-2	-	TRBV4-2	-	CASSQVLLNTGELFF	TGTGCCAGCAGCCAAGTTCTCCTGAACACCGGGGAGCTGTTTTTT
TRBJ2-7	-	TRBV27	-	CASSFRRTGEQYF	TGTGCCAGCAGTTTCCGGAGAACGGGGGAGCAGTACTTC
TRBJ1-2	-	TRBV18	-	CASSPSSDGYTF	TGTGCCAGCTCACCAAGCAGCGATGGCTACACCTTC
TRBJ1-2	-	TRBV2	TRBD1	CASSGPPGQGDGYTF	TGTGCCAGCAGTGGACCCCCCGGACAGGGCGATGGCTACACCTTC
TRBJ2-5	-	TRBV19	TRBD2	CASSSLADQETQYF	TGTGCCAGTAGTAGCCTAGCGGATCAAGAGACCCAGTACTTC
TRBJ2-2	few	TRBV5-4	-	CASSFGKAKNTGELFF	TGTGCCAGCAGCTTCGGGAAAGCTAAAAACACCGGGGAGCTGTTTTTT
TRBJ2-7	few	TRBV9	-	CASSAVTGSEQYF	TGTGCCAGCAGCGCGGTGACGGGAAGCGAGCAGTACTTC
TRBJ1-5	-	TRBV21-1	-	CASSKQNPGGNQPQHF	TGTGCCAGCAGCAAACAGAATCCAGGTGGCAATCAGCCCCAGCATTTT
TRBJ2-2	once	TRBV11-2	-	CASSPQWADGELFF	TGTGCCAGCAGCCCGCAGTGGGCTGACGGGGAGCTGTTTTTT
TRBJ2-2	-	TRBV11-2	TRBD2	CASSHGRGDLENTGELFF	TGTGCCAGCAGCCACGGGAGGGGGGACCTCGAGAACACCGGGGAGCTGTTTTTT
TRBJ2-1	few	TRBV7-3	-	CASRGYNEQFF	TGTGCCAGCAGAGGCTACAATGAGCAGTTCTTC
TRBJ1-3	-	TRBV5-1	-	CASSFVSGNTIYF	TGCGCCAGCAGCTTCGTATCTGGAAACACCATATATTTT
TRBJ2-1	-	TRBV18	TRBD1	CASSPSTGGYNEQFF	TGTGCCAGCTCACCTTCGACAGGGGGGTACAATGAGCAGTTCTTC
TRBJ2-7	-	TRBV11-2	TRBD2	CASSSRRLAGPDNYEQYF	TGTGCCAGCAGCTCCCGGCGACTAGCGGGACCGGATAACTACGAGCAGTACTTC
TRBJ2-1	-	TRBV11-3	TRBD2	CASSIAGTSGGFRNNEQFF	TGTGCCAGCAGCATTGCCGGGACTAGCGGGGGATTCAGAAACAATGAGCAGTTCTTC
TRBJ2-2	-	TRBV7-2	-	CASGGARVAGELFF	TGTGCCAGCGGGGGGGCCCGAGTCGCCGGGGAGCTGTTTTTT
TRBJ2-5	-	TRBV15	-	CATSREQGRFIETQYF	TGTGCCACCAGCAGAGAGCAGGGACGGTTCATAGAGACCCAGTACTTC
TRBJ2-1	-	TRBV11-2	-	CASSLDAAASYNEQFF	TGTGCCAGCAGCTTAGATGCGGCGGCCTCCTACAATGAGCAGTTCTTC
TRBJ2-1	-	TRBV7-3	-	CASSLNRANEQFF	TGTGCCAGCAGCTTAAACAGGGCCAATGAGCAGTTCTTC
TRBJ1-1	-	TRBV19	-	CASSRPQNTEAFF	TGTGCCAGTAGTAGGCCCCAGAACACTGAAGCTTTCTTT
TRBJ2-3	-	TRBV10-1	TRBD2	CASSSSGRAGSDTQYF	TGCGCCAGCAGCTCTAGCGGGAGGGCCGGGTCAGATACGCAGTATTTT
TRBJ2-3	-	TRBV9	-	CASSLRGGGGTQYF	TGTGCCAGCAGCCTAAGAGGGGGAGGCGGAACGCAGTATTTT